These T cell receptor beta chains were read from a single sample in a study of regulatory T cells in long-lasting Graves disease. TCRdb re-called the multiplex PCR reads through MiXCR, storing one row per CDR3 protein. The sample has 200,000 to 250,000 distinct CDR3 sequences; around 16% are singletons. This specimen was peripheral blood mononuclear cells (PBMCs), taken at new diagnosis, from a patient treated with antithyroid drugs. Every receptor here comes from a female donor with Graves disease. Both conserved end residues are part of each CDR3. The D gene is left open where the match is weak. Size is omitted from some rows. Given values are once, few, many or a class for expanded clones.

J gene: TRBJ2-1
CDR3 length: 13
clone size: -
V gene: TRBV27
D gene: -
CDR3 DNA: TGTGCCAGCAGTTTATTGAGCGGGACAGAGCAGTTCTTC
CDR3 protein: CASSLLSGTEQFF

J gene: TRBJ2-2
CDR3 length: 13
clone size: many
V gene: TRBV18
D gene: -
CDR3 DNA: TGTGCCAGCTCACCACCCCAACTAGGGGAGCTGTTTTTT
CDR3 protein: CASSPPQLGELFF

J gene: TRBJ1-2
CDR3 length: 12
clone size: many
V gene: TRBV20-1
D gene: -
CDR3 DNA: TGCAGTGCTACTAGGTCTAACTATGGCTACACCTTC
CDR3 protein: CSATRSNYGYTF

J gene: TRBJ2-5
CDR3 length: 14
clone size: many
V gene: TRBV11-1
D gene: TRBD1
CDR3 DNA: TGTGCCAGCAGCTTCCACGACAGGGGGAGGACCCAGTACTTC
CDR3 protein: CASSFHDRGRTQYF

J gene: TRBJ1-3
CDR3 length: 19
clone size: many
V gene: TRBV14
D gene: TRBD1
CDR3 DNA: TGTGCCAGCAGCCACACCCACTGGGGACAGGGGGCATTTGGAAACACCATATATTTT
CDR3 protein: CASSHTHWGQGAFGNTIYF

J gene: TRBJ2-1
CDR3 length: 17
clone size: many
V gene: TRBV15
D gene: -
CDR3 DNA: TGTGCCACCAGCAGAGGATGGGGGTTCAGCTCCTACAATGAGCAGTTCTTC
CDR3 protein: CATSRGWGFSSYNEQFF

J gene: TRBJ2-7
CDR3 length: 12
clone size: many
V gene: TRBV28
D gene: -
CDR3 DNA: TGTGCCAGCAGCCCGACCGGGCTTGGGCAGTACTTC
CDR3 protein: CASSPTGLGQYF

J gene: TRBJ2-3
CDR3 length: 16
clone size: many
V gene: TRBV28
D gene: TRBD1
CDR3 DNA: TGTGCCAGCAGTTTCTCCGACAGGGGATACACAGATACGCAGTATTTT
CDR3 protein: CASSFSDRGYTDTQYF

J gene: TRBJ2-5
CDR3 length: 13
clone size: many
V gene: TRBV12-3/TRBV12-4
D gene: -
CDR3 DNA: TGTGCCAGCAGTTCCCAGGGATGGGAGACCCAGTACTTC
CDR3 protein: CASSSQGWETQYF

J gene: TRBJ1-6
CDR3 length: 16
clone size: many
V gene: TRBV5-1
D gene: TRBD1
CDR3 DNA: TGCGCCAGCAGACTCCAACCCGGGACAGTTAATTCACCCCTCCACTTT
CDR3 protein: CASRLQPGTVNSPLHF

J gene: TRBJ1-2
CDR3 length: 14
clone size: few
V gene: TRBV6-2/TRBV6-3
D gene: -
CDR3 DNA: TGTGCCAGCAGTGAAGTTGATCGTTACTATGGCTACACCTTC
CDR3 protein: CASSEVDRYYGYTF

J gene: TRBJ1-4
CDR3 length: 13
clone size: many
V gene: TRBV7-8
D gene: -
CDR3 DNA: TGTGCCAGCAGCTTCGGACCTAATGAAAAACTGTTTTTT
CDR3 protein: CASSFGPNEKLFF

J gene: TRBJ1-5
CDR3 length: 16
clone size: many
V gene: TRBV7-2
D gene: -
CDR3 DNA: TGTGCCAGCAGCTTAGTCGGGACCGCAAGCAATCAGCCCCAGCATTTT
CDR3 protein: CASSLVGTASNQPQHF

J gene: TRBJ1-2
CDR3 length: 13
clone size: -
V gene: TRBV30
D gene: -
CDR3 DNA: TGTGCCTGGAGTGTACTTTGGGCGATTGGCTACACCTTC
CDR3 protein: CAWSVLWAIGYTF

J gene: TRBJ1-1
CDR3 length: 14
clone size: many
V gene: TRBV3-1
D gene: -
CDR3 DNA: TGTGCCAGCAGCCTGCGGGATTTAGGCACTGAAGCTTTCTTT
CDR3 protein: CASSLRDLGTEAFF

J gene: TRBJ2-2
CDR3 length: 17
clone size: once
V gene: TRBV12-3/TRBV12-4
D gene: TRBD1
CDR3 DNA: TGTGCCAGCAGTCCCCGGGTACAGGGGGTCGGAACCGGGGAGCTGTTTTTT
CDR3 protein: CASSPRVQGVGTGELFF

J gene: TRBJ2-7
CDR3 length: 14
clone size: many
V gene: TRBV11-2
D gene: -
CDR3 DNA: TGTGCCAGCAGCCCCGGCAGGGCCTCCTACGAGCAGTACTTC
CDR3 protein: CASSPGRASYEQYF

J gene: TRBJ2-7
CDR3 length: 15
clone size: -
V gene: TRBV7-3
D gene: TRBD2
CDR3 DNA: TGTGCCAGCAGCCTAAATAGCGGGGGCCCCTACGAGCAGTACTTC
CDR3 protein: CASSLNSGGPYEQYF

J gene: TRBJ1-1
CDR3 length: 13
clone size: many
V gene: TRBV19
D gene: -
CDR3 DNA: TGTGCCAGCAGTGATAGGCCCAACACTGAAGCTTTCTTT
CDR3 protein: CASSDRPNTEAFF

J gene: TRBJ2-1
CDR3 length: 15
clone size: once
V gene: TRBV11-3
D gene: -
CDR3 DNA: TGTGCCAGCAGCTCCGGGTCCCAATCCTTGGTTGGGCAGTTCTTC
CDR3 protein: CASSSGSQSLVGQFF

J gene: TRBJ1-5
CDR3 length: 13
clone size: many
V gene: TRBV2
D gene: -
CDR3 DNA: TGTGCCAGCAGTGATACAGGGAGACAGCCCCAGCATTTT
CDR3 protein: CASSDTGRQPQHF

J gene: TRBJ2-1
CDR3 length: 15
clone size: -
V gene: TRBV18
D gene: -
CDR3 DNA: TGTGCCAGCTCACCATATGAGGGCTCCTACAATGAGCAGTTCTTC
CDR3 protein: CASSPYEGSYNEQFF

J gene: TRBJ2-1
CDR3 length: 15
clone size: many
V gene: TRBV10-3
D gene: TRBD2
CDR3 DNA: TGTGCCATCAGGGCCCCACTAGCGGGAGTTGATGAGCAGTTCTTC
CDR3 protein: CAIRAPLAGVDEQFF

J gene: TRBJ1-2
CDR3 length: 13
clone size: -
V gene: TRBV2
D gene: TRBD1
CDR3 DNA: TGTGCCAGCAGTGGGACAGGGTGGGATGGCTACACCTTC
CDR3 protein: CASSGTGWDGYTF

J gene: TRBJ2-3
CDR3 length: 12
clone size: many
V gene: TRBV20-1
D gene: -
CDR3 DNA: TGCAGTGCTGACAGGAGCACGGATACGCAGTATTTT
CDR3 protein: CSADRSTDTQYF

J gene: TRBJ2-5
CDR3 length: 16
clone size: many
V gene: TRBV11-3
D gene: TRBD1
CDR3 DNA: TGTGCCAGCAGCCACCTCGGGACAGTCAGGGGGGAGACCCAGTACTTC
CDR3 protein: CASSHLGTVRGETQYF

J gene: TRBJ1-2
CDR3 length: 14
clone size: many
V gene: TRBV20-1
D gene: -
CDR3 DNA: TGCAGTGCTAGAGATTCGGGGGGCGTGGATGGCTACACCTTC
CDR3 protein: CSARDSGGVDGYTF

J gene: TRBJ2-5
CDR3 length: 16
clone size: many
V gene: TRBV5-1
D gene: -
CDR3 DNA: TGCGCCAGCAGCCGAGATTGGGGGCGGATGCAAGAGACCCAGTACTTC
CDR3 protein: CASSRDWGRMQETQYF